What follows are 10 T cell receptor beta chains derived from one specimen sequenced in a study of blood T cell repertoires in COVID-19. Generated by immunoSEQ multiplex PCR, the TCRdb table keeps only in-frame clones and is missing some. In the table there are some 270,000 clones, roughly 88% of which are singletons. Sequencing was done on a sample of PBMCs or T cells enriched from blood (not recorded which). The receptors stem from a woman under 40 who had recovered from COVID-19.

This clone was seen just once. The CDR3 reads CASSPQRLAGQETQYF. In DNA form, the CDR3 reads TGTGCCAGCAGCCCACAAAGACTAGCGGGACAAGAGACCCAGTACTTC. The chain links TRBV7-2 to TRBJ2-5, with TRBD2 identical over 11 bases. The CDR3 runs to 16 residues. Unmatched junction bases numbered 7, after V lost 5 bases and J lost 2 bases. Germline-derived CDR1 and CDR2 are SGHTA and FQGNSA.

The rearrangement links TRBV5-1 to TRBJ2-7, with 8 positions matching TRBD1. Looked up from germline, CDR1 is SGHRS and CDR2 is YFSETQ. The V segment lost 0 bases and the J segment 6 bases; nucleotides outside the gene matches: 8. This CDR3 spans 15 amino acids. CDR3 nucleotides: TGCGCCAGCAGCTTGGCCGGACAGGGAGGTGTCGAGCAGTACTTC. This codes for CASSLAGQGGVEQYF.

The chain employs TRBV7-6 and TRBJ1-5; the match to TRBD1 covers 7 bases. The V segment lost 1 base and the J segment 0 bases; nucleotides outside the gene matches: 15. This CDR3 is 20 amino acids long. CDR1 is SGHVS and CDR2 is FNYEAQ in the germline V gene. DNA for the CDR3: TGTGCCAGCAGCTTAGGGACAGGCGGGCCCTACTCGTATAGCAATCAGCCCCAGCATTTT. It encodes CASSLGTGGPYSYSNQPQHF.

The V gene is TRBV28, the J gene TRBJ1-3; 9 nucleotides align to TRBD1. Per the germline V gene, CDR1 is MDHEN and CDR2 is SYDVKM. With V trimmed by 3 bases and J by 2 bases, 8 bases remained unmatched. CDR3 length: 17 amino acids. The chain's CDR3 is CASSLHPGQGPGNTIYF. CDR3 sequence (DNA): TGTGCCAGCAGTTTGCATCCGGGACAGGGACCTGGAAACACCATATATTTT.

This chain links TRBV28 with TRBJ1-2; 8 nucleotides agree with TRBD1. Germline values: CDR1 MDHEN, CDR2 SYDVKM. V gave up 6 bases and J gave up 8 bases; unmatched junction bases: 11. This CDR3 is built from 14 residues. The CDR3 bases are TGTGCCAGCAGGGGACAGGTTGGGGTTTGGGGCTACACCTTC. Its translation: CASRGQVGVWGYTF.

The chain couples TRBV27 to TRBJ1-2; no firm D call. The germline V and J ends were trimmed by 0 bases and 3 bases, with 11 bases remaining between them. CDR1 MNHEY and CDR2 SMNVEV come from the germline V gene (reference sequence). CDR3 size: 15 residues. The CDR3 DNA is TGTGCCAGCAGTTTATCAGCGGGGAGCTACTATGGCTACACCTTC. This sequence encodes CASSLSAGSYYGYTF.

V is TRBV5-1 and J is TRBJ2-1; 9 bases align to TRBD1. J was trimmed by 8 bases and V by 4 bases; bases with no gene match: 4. This CDR3 is built from 13 residues. Germline V gives CDR1 SGHRS, CDR2 YFSETQ. In nucleotides, the CDR3 is TGCGCCAGCAGCCGCACAGGGGGCGATGAGCAGTTCTTC. Translating gives CASSRTGGDEQFF.

The chain is built from TRBV5-1 and TRBJ2-5; 7 bases agree with TRBD1. Germline CDR1 SGHRS, CDR2 YFSETQ. Losses at the gene ends were 0 bases for V and 4 bases for J; bases not matched to a gene: 9. CDR3 length equals 16 residues. CDR3 amino acids: CASSLEGGAPSETQYF. The CDR3 nucleotides read TGCGCCAGCAGCTTGGAAGGGGGCGCCCCTTCAGAGACCCAGTACTTC.

Only a few counts were recorded for this clone. The chain employs TRBV4-1 and TRBJ2-7; TRBD1 matches at 8 bases. Unmatched junction bases numbered 11, after V lost 4 bases and J lost 6 bases. This CDR3 region has 15 residues. Germline loops: CDR1 MGHRA, CDR2 YSYEKL. The CDR3 region has the DNA TGCGCCAGCAGCCCCCATCCGGACAGGGTGGCCGAGCAGTACTTC. Its protein is CASSPHPDRVAEQYF.

The chain employs TRBV28 and TRBJ1-2; D is unclear. The CDR3 extends over 13 amino acids. V was cut by 2 bases and J by 5 bases, with 9 bases left in between. Germline values: CDR1 MDHEN, CDR2 SYDVKM. For the CDR3, the DNA is TGTGCCAGCAGTTTAAGAGTGGAGTATGGCTACACCTTC. Residues: CASSLRVEYGYTF.